The present T cell receptor (beta chain) was sequenced within a study of T cell changes during pregnancy in multiple sclerosis. From germline, CDR1 is SGHTA and CDR2 FQGNSA. This CDR3 comprises 18 residues. Trimming at V came to 2 bases and at J to 1 base, leaving 5 bases not matched to a gene. The data were produced by immunoSEQ multiplex PCR, yet TCRdb's version contains in-frame clones alone and is incomplete. The repertoire has tens of thousands of clones, 91% of them found once; the top ten carry 0.63%. The sequence derives from a female donor in good health, enrolled as a control in a pregnancy study. This specimen consisted of CD4+ T cells from peripheral blood mononuclear cells, obtained after pregnancy. The chain is built from TRBV7-2 and TRBJ2-3; TRBD2 aligns across 14 bases. CDR3 sequence (DNA): TGTGCCAGCAGCTTAAAGACTAGCGGGGGGGCCGGCACAGATACGCAGTATTTT. It is translated as CASSLKTSGGAGTDTQYF.